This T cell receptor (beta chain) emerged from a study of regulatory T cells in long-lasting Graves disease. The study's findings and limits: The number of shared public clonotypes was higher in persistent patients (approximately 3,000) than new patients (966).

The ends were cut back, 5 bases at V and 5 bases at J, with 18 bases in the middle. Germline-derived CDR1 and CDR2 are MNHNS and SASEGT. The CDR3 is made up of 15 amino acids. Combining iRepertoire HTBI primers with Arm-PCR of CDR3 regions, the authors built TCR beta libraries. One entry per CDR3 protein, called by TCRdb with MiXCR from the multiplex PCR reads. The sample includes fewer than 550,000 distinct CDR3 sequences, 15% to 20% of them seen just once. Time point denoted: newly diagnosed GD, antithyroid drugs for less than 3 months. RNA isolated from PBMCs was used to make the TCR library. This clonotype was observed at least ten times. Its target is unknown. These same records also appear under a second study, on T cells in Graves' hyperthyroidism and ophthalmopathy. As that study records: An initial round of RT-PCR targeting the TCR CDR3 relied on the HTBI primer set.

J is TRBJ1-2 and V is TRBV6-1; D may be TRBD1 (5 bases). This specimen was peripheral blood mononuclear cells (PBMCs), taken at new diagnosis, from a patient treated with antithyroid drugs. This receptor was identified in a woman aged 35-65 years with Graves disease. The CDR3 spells CASSRAQGRTYGYTF. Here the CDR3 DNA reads TGTGCCAGCAGTCGCGCCCAGGGACGGACTTATGGCTACACCTTC.